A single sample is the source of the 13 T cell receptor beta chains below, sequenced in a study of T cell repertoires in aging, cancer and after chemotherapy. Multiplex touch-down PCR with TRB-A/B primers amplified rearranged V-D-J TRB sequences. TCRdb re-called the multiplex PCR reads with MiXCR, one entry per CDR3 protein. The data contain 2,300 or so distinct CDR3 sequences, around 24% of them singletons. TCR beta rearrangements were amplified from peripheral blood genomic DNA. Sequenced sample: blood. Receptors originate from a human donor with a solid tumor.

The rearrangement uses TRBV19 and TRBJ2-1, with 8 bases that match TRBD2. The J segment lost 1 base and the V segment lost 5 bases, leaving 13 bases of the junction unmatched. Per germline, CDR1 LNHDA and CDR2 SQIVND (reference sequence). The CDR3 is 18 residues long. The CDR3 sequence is CASSLRASGPRSYNEQFF. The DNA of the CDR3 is TGTGCCAGTAGTTTGAGGGCTAGCGGGCCTAGATCCTACAATGAGCAGTTCTTC.

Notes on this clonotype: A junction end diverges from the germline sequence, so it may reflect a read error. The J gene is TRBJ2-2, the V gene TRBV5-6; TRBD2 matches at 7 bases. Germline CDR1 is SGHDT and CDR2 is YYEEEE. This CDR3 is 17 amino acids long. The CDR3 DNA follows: TGCGCCAGCAGCGGCGGGAGTGAATTTTCGAACACCGGGGAGCTGTTTTTT. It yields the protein CASSGGSEFSNTGELFF.

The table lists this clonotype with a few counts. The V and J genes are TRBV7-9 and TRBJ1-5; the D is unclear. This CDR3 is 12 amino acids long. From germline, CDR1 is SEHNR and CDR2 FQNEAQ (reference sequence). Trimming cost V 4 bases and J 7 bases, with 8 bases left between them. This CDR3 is CASSSLTQPQHF. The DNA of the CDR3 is TGTGCCAGCAGCTCTCTGACCCAGCCCCAGCATTTT. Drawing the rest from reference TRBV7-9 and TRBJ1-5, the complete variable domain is DTGVSQNPRHKITKRGQNVTFRCDPISEHNRLYWYRQTLGQGPEFLTYFQNEAQLEKSRLLSDRFSAERPKGSFSTLEIQRTEQGDSAMYLCASSSLTQPQHFGDGTRLSIL.

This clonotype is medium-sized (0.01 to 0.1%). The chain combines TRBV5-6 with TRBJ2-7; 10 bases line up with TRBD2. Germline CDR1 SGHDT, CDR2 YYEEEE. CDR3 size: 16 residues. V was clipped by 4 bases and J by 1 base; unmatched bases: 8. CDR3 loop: CASSPEGSGRSYEQYF. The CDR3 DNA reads TGTGCCAGCAGCCCGGAGGGTAGCGGGAGGTCCTACGAGCAGTACTTC. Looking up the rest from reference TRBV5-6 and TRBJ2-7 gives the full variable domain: DAGVTQSPTHLIKTRGQQVTLRCSPKSGHDTVSWYQQALGQGPQFIFQYYEEEERQRGNFPDRFSGHQFPNYSSELNVNALLLGDSALYLCASSPEGSGRSYEQYFGPGTRLTVT.

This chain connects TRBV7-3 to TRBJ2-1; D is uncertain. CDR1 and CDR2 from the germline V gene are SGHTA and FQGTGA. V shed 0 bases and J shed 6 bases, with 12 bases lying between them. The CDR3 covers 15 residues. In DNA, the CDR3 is TGTGCCAGCAGCTTAACACGGGCCCTCCCCAATGAGCAGTTCTTC. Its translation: CASSLTRALPNEQFF.

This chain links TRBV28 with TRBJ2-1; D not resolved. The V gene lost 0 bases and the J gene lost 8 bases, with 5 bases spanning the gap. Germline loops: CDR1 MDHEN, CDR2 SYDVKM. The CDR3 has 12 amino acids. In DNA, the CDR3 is TGTGCCAGCAGTTTATGGCCCTATGAGCAGTTCTTC. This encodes CASSLWPYEQFF.

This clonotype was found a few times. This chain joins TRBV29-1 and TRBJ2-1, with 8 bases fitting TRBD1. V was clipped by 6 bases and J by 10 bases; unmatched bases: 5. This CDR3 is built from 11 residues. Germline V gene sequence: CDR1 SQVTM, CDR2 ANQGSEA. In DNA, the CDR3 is TGCAGCGTCGGAGACAGGGGCGAGCAGTTCTTC. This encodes CSVGDRGEQFF.

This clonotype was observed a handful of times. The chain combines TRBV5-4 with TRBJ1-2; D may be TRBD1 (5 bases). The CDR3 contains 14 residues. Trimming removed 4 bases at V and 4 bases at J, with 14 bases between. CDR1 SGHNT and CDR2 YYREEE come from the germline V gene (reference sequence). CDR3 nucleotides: TGTGCCAGCAGCCCGACGACAGACATCTATGGCTACACCTTC. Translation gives CASSPTTDIYGYTF.

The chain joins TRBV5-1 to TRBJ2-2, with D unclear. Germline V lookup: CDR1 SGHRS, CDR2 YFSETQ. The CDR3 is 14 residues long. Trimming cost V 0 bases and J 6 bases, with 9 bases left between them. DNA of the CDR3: TGCGCCAGCAGCTTGGACTCCCCTTCCGGGGAGCTGTTTTTT. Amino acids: CASSLDSPSGELFF.

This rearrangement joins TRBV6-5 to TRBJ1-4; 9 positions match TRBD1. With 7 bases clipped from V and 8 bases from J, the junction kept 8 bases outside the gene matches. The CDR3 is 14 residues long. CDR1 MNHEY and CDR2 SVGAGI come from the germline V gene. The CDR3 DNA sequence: TGTGCCAGCAATACGGACAGGGGAGGCGAAAAACTGTTTTTT. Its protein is CASNTDRGGEKLFF.

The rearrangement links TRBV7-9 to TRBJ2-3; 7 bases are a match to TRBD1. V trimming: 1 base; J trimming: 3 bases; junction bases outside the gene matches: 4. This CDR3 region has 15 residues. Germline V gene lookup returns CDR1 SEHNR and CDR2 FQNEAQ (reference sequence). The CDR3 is CASSLVGRGTDTQYF. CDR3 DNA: TGTGCCAGCAGCTTAGTGGGCAGGGGGACAGATACGCAGTATTTT.

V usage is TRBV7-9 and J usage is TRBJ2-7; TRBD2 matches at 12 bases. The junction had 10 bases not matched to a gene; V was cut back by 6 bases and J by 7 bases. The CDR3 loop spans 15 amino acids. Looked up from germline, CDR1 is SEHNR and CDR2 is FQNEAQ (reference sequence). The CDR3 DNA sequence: TGTGCCAGCAGTTCGACTAGCGGGAGATCAGGAGAGCAGTACTTC. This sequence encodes CASSSTSGRSGEQYF.

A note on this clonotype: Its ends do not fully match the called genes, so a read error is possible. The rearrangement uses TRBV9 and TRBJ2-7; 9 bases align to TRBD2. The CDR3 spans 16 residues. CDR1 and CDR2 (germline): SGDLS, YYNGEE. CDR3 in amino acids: CASSVGREGLAREQYF. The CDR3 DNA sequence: TGTGCCAGCAGCGTAGGAAGGGAGGGACTAGCCCGCGAGCAGTACTTT.